The present T cell receptor beta chain was sequenced within a study of OX40 agonist ivuxolimab in advanced cancers. Study-level background: Age averaged about 62 years (range roughly 20 to 90), and roughly 80% were male.

Here immunoSEQ multiplex PCR was the method, and the copy in TCRdb shows in-frame clones only, minus some. Of some 97,000 clones listed, about nine tenths are singletons. Autoimmune disease history or systemic immunosuppression led to patients being barred. There are 11 residues in the CDR3. Germline CDR1 GTSNPN, CDR2 SVGIG (reference sequence). As for this clone: A read error may account for a junction end that differs from germline.

This material consisted of CD4+ or CD8+ T cells sorted from blood, taken in a trial of the OX40 agonist ivuxolimab. The rearrangement joins TRBV30 to TRBJ1-1, with D uncertain. The origin of this receptor is an adult with an advanced solid tumor such as melanoma, head and neck, liver or kidney cancer. CDR3 sequence (DNA): TGTGCCTGGGGTGTGAACACTGAAGCTTTCTTT. It specifies CAWGVNTEAFF.